The 10 T cell receptor beta chains in this list originate from one sample, sequenced in a study of blood T cell repertoires in COVID-19. The method was immunoSEQ multiplex PCR; TCRdb's version includes in-frame clones alone and lacks a portion of them. The sample contains a few hundred thousand clones, 87% of which appear only once. The sample taken for sequencing was PBMCs or T cells enriched from blood (not recorded which). All receptors derive from a woman aged 40-49 years who had recovered from COVID-19.

The chain employs TRBV6-2 or TRBV6-3 and TRBJ1-1; 8 bases are shared with TRBD1. After removal of 5 bases from V and 3 bases from J, the junction contained 8 bases not matched to a gene. Germline CDR1 reads MNHEY; CDR2 reads SVGEGT. This CDR3 is 15 amino acids long. The CDR3 sequence: CASSTAGGADTEAFF. CDR3 bases: TGTGCCAGCAGTACGGCAGGGGGCGCGGACACTGAAGCTTTCTTT.

The rearrangement links TRBV6-8 to TRBJ2-7; 10 bases map to TRBD2. With 0 bases clipped from V and 7 bases from J, the junction kept 12 bases outside the gene matches. Per the germline V gene, CDR1 is MNHGY and CDR2 is SAAAGT. This CDR3 is built from 17 residues. CDR3 nucleotides: TGTGCCAGCAGTTACTCGGGGCTAGCGGGAGTAGCGGGTGAGCAGTACTTC. Its protein is CASSYSGLAGVAGEQYF.

The V and J genes are TRBV18 and TRBJ1-1; D unclear. CDR1 is KGHSH, CDR2 LQKENI, per germline. Trimming left V 6 bases short and J 1 base short, with 6 bases between. The CDR3 runs to 12 residues. The CDR3 DNA reads TGTGCCAGCTCGCGCCAGAACACTGAAGCTTTCTTT. Its protein is CASSRQNTEAFF.

The genes are TRBV10-3 and TRBJ2-7, with D perhaps matching TRBD2 (5 bases). CDR1 ENHRY and CDR2 SYGVKD come from the germline V gene. V was trimmed by 0 bases and J by 6 bases, leaving 15 bases between them. This CDR3 comprises 15 residues. CDR3 nucleotides: TGTGCCATCAGTGAGTCTGTGGGAGTTGCTGGCGAGCAGTACTTC. Translated: CAISESVGVAGEQYF.

The chain combines TRBV2 with TRBJ2-5; D possibly corresponds to TRBD2 (5 bases). CDR3 size: 13 residues. Looked up from germline, CDR1 is SNHLY and CDR2 is FYNNEI. V lost 7 bases and J 5 bases, leaving 14 bases between the germline ends. The CDR3 coding sequence is TGTGCCAGCATGGACGGCGGCGGGGAGACCCAGTACTTC. Amino acid sequence: CASMDGGGETQYF.

This chain uses TRBV14 with TRBJ2-1, with D tentatively TRBD1 (5 bases). Trimming stripped 4 bases from V and 9 bases from J, with 13 bases between. The germline CDR1 and CDR2 sequences are SGHDN and FVKESK. The CDR3 length is 13 residues. This chain's CDR3 is CASSPQGVGEQFF. CDR3 bases: TGTGCCAGCAGCCCCCAGGGCGTTGGTGAGCAGTTCTTC.

This chain connects TRBV9 to TRBJ1-3, with TRBD1 identical over 9 bases. The CDR3 has 15 residues. J lost 2 bases, V lost 3 bases, and 3 bases had no gene match. Per germline, CDR1 SGDLS and CDR2 YYNGEE. The CDR3 sequence is CASSGGQGTGNTIYF. The CDR3 DNA is TGTGCCAGCAGCGGGGGACAGGGCACTGGAAACACCATATATTTT.

The V call is TRBV30, the J call TRBJ2-3, with TRBD1 matching over 10 bases. Germline assignment: CDR1 GTSNPN and CDR2 SVGIG (reference sequence). V shed 5 bases, J shed 5 bases, and the junction held 7 bases outside the gene matches. This CDR3 is built from 14 residues. In DNA, the CDR3 is TGTGCCTGGTCCGGGGACAGGGGCAGAGATACGCAGTATTTT. Translated: CAWSGDRGRDTQYF.

This rearrangement joins TRBV11-2 to TRBJ2-3, with TRBD2 matching over 9 bases. J was trimmed by 7 bases and V by 5 bases; bases with no gene match: 16. CDR1 is SGHAT, CDR2 FQNNGV, per germline. The CDR3 is made up of 17 amino acids. CDR3 DNA sequence: TGTGCCAGCAGCCTCCCTATCGTCCTAGCGGGACTGTATACGCAGTATTTT. It translates to CASSLPIVLAGLYTQYF.

The V and J genes are TRBV11-2 and TRBJ2-2, with D tentatively TRBD1 (6 bases). The CDR3 totals 16 residues. Germline V CDR1 and CDR2: SGHAT, FQNNGV. V was pared by 2 bases and J by 4 bases, with 14 bases between. The CDR3 spells CASSLTVTGRTGELFF. CDR3 in DNA: TGTGCCAGCAGCTTAACGGTAACAGGGCGCACCGGGGAGCTGTTTTTT.